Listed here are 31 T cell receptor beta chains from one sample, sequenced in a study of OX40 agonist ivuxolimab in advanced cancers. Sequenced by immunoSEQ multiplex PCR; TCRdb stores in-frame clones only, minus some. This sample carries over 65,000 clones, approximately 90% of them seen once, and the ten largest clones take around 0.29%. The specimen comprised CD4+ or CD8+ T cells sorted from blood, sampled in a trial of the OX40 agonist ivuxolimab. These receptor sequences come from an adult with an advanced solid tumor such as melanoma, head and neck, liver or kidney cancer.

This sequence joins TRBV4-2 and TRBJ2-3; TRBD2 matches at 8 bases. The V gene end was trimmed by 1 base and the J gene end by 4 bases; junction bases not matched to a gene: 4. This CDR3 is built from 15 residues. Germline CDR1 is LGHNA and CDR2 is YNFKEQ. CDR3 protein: CASSQVSGSADTQYF. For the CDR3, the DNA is TGTGCCAGCAGCCAAGTCAGCGGGAGTGCAGATACGCAGTATTTT.

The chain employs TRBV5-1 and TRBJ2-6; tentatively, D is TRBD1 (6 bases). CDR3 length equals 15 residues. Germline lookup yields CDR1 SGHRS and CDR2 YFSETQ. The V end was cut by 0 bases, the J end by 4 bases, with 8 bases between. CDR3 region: CASSLVGAGANVLTF. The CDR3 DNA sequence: TGCGCCAGCAGCTTGGTGGGGGCCGGGGCCAACGTCCTGACTTTC. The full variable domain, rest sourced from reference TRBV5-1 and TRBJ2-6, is KAGVTQTPRYLIKTRGQQVTLSCSPISGHRSVSWYQQTPGQGLQFLFEYFSETQRNKGNFPGRFSGRQFSNSRSEMNVSTLELGDSALYLCASSLVGAGANVLTFGAGSRLTVL.

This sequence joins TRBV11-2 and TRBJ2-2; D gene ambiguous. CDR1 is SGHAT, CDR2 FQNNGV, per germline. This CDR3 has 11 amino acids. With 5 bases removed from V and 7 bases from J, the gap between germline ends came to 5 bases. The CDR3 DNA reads TGTGCCAGCAGCCCACTCGGGGAGCTGTTTTTT. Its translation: CASSPLGELFF.

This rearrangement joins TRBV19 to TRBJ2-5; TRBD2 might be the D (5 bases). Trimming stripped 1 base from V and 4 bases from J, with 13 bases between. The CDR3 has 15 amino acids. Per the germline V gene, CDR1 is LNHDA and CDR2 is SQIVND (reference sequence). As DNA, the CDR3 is TGTGCCAGTAGTATAGCACTAGTTCGTGCAGAGACCCAGTACTTC. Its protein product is CASSIALVRAETQYF.

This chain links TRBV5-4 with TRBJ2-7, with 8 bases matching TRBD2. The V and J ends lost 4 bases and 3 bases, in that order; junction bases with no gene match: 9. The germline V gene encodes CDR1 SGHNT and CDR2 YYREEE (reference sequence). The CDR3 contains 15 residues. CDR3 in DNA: TGTGCCAGCAGCAGCCGCTTCGCGGGAGGCTACGAGCAGTACTTC. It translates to CASSSRFAGGYEQYF. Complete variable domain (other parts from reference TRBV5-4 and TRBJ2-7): ETGVTQSPTHLIKTRGQQVTLRCSSQSGHNTVSWYQQALGQGPQFIFQYYREEENGRGNFPPRFSGLQFPNYSSELNVNALELDDSALYLCASSSRFAGGYEQYFGPGTRLTVT.

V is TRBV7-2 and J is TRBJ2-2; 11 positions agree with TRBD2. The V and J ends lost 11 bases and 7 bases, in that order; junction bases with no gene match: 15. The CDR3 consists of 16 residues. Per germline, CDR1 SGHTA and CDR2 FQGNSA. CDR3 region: CAAGESSGRFGGELFF. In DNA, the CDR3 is TGTGCCGCCGGGGAATCTAGCGGGAGGTTTGGCGGGGAGCTGTTTTTT.

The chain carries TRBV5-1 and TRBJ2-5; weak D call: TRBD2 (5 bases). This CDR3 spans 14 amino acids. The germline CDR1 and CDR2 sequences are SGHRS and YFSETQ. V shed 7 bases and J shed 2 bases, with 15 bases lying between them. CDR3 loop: CASRAPGSQETQYF. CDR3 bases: TGCGCCAGCCGAGCCCCGGGATCACAAGAGACCCAGTACTTC.

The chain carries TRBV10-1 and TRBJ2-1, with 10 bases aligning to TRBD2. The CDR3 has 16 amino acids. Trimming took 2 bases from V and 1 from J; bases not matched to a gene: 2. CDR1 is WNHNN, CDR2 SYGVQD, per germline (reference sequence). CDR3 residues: CASSEPGLASYNEQFF. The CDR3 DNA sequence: TGCGCCAGCAGTGAGCCGGGACTAGCGTCCTACAATGAGCAGTTCTTC.

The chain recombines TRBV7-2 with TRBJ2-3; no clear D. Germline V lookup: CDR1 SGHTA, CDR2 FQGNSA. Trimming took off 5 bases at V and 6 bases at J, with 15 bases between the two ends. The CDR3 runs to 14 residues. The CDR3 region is CASSPFLVVDTQYF. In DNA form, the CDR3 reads TGTGCCAGCAGCCCTTTCTTGGTAGTGGATACGCAGTATTTT.

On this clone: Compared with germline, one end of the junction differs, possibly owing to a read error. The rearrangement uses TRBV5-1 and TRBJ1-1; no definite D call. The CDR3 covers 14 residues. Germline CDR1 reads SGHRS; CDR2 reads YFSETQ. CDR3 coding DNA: TGCGCCAGCACCTTGACCCAGATGAACACTGAAGCTTTCTTT. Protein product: CASTLTQMNTEAFF. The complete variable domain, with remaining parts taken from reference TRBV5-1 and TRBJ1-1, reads KAGVTQTPRYLIKTRGQQVTLSCSPISGHRSVSWYQQTPGQGLQFLFEYFSETQRNKGNFPGRFSGRQFSNSRSEMNVSTLELGDSALYLCASTLTQMNTEAFFGQGTRLTVV.

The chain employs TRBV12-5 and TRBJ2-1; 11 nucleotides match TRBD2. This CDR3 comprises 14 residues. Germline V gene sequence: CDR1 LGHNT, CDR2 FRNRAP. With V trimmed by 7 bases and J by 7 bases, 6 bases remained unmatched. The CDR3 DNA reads TGTGCTAGTGACGGGCTAGCGGGAGGAAATGAGCAGTTCTTC. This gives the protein CASDGLAGGNEQFF.

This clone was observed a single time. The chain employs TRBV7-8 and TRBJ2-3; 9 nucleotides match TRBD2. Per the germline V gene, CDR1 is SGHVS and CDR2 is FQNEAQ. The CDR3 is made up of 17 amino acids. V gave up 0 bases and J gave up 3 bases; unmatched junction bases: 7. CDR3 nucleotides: TGTGCCAGCAGCTTAGCGGGCGGGAGGGCCATGACAGATACGCAGTATTTT. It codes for CASSLAGGRAMTDTQYF.

DNA of the CDR3: TGTGCCAGCAGCTTAGCAGGGGGCACCGGGGAGCTGTTTTTT. It codes for CASSLAGGTGELFF. This chain links TRBV7-2 with TRBJ2-2, with a weak D call TRBD1 (6 bases). V was shortened by 0 bases and J by 4 bases, with 6 bases between the two germline ends. This CDR3 has 14 amino acids. Germline CDR1 reads SGHTA; CDR2 reads FQGNSA.

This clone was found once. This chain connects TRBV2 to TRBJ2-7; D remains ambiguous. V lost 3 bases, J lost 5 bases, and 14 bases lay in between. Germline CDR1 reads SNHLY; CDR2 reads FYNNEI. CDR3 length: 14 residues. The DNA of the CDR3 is TGTGCCAGCAGTGAGAGAAGTAGCAGCCACGAGCAGTACTTC. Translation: CASSERSSSHEQYF.

The CDR3 protein is CASSSGQNTEAFF. The CDR3 DNA reads TGTGCCAGCAGCTCGGGGCAGAACACTGAAGCTTTCTTT. This rearrangement joins TRBV7-2 to TRBJ1-1; D might be TRBD1 (5 bases). The CDR3 extends over 13 amino acids. Trimming took off 4 bases at V and 1 base at J, with 7 bases between the two ends. The germline V gene encodes CDR1 SGHTA and CDR2 FQGNSA.

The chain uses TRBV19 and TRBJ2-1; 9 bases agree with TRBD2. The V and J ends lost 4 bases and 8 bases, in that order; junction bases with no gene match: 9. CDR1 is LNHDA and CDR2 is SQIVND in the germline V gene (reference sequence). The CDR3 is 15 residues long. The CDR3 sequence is CASSNKAGGPYEQFF. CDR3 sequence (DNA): TGTGCCAGTAGTAATAAGGCGGGAGGGCCTTATGAGCAGTTCTTC.

The CDR3 loop reads CASSSTLGHEKLFF. DNA for the CDR3: TGCGCCAGTTCCTCAACCTTAGGTCATGAAAAACTGTTTTTT. This chain uses TRBV5-1 with TRBJ1-4; D not resolved. This CDR3 has 14 residues. Germline values: CDR1 SGHRS, CDR2 YFSETQ. The V and J ends lost 8 bases and 6 bases respectively, with 17 bases between them.

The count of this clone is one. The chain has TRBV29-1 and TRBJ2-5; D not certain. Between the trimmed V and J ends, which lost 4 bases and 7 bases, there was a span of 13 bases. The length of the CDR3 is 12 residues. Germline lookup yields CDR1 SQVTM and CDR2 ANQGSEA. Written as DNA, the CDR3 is TGCAGCGTTGGTACTCCCCTTAGGACCCAGTACTTC. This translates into CSVGTPLRTQYF.

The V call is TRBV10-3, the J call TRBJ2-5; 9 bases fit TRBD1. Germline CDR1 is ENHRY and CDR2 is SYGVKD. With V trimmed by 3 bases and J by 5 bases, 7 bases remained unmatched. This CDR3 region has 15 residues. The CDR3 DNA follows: TGTGCCATCAGTGAAGGGGACAGGGAGTTGGAGACCCAGTACTTC. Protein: CAISEGDRELETQYF.

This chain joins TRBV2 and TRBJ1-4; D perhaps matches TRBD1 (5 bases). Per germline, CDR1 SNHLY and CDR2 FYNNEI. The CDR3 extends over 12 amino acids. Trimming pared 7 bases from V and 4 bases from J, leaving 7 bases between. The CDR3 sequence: CASTGLNEKLFF. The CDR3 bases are TGTGCCAGCACGGGGCTTAATGAAAAACTGTTTTTT. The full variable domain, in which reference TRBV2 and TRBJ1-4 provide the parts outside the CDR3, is EPEVTQTPSHQVTQMGQEVILRCVPISNHLYFYWYRQILGQKVEFLVSFYNNEISEKSEIFDDQFSVERPDGSNFTLKIRSTKLEDSAMYFCASTGLNEKLFFGSGTQLSVL.

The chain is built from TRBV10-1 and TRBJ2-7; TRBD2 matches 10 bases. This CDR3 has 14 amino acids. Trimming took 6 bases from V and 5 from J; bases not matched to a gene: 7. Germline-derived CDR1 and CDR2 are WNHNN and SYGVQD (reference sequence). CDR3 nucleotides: TGCGCCAGCAGGGCTAGCGGGAGCGGCCACGAGCAGTACTTC. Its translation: CASRASGSGHEQYF.

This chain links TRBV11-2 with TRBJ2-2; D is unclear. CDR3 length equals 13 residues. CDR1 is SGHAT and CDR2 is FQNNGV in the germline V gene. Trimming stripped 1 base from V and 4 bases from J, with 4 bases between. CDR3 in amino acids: CASSLVVTGELFF. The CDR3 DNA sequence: TGTGCCAGCAGCTTAGTAGTCACCGGGGAGCTGTTTTTT.

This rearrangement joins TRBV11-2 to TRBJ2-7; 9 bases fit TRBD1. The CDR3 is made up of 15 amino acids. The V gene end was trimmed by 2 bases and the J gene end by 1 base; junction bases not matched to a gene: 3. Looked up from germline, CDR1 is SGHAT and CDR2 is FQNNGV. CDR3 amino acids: CASSLPGTGSYEQYF. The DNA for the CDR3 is TGTGCCAGCAGCTTACCAGGGACAGGGTCCTACGAGCAGTACTTC.

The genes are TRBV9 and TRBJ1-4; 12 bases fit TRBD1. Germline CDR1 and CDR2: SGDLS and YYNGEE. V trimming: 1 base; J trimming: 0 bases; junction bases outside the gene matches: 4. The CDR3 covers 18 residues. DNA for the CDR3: TGTGCCAGCAGCGTATTAGGGACAGGGGGCCCAACTAATGAAAAACTGTTTTTT. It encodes CASSVLGTGGPTNEKLFF.

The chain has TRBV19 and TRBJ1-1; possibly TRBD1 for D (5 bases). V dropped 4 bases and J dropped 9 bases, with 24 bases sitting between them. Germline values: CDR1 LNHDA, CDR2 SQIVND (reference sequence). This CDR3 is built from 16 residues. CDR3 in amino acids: CASSNIGGAFGEKAFF. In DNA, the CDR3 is TGTGCCAGTAGTAACATTGGCGGGGCCTTTGGGGAGAAAGCTTTCTTT.

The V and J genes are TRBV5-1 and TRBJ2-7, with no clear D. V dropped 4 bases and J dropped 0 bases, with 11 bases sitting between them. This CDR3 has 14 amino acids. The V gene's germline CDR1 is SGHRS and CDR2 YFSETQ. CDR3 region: CASSTSPSSYEQYF. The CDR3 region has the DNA TGCGCCAGCAGCACCAGTCCTAGCTCCTACGAGCAGTACTTC.

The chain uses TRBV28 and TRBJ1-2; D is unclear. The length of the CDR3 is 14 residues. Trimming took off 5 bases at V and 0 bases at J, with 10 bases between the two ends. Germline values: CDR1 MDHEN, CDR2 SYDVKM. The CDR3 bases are TGTGCCAGCAGTCCCCCAGGTACTAACTATGGCTACACCTTC. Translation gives CASSPPGTNYGYTF.

CDR3 amino acids: CASSPARLSGYTF. For the CDR3, the DNA is TGTGCCAGCAGCCCCGCCAGGCTTAGTGGCTACACCTTC. This chain uses TRBV14 with TRBJ1-2; D gene ambiguous. The CDR3 loop spans 13 amino acids. Looked up from germline, CDR1 is SGHDN and CDR2 is FVKESK. The V and J ends lost 4 bases and 7 bases respectively, with 13 bases between them.

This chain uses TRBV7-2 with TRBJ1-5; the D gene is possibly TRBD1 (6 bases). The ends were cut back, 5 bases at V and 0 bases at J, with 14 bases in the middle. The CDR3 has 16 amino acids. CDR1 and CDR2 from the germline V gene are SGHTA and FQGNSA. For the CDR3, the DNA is TGTGCCAGCAGCCGAAGGGGGGAAGATAGCAATCAGCCCCAGCATTTT. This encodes CASSRRGEDSNQPQHF. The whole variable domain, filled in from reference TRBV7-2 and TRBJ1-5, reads GAGVSQSPSNKVTEKGKDVELRCDPISGHTALYWYRQSLGQGLEFLIYFQGNSAPDKSGLPSDRFSAERTGGSVSTLTIQRTQQEDSAVYLCASSRRGEDSNQPQHFGDGTRLSIL.

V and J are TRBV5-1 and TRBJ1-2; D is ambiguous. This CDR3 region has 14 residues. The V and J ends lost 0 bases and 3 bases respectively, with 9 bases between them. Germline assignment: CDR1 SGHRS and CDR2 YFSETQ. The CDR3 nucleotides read TGCGCCAGCAGCTTGGGCACACCTTACTATGGCTACACCTTC. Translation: CASSLGTPYYGYTF.

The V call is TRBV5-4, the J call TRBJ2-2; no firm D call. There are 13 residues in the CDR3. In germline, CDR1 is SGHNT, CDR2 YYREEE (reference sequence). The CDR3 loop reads CAARRSNTGELFF. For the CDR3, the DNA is TGTGCTGCACGTAGGAGTAACACCGGGGAGCTGTTTTTT.